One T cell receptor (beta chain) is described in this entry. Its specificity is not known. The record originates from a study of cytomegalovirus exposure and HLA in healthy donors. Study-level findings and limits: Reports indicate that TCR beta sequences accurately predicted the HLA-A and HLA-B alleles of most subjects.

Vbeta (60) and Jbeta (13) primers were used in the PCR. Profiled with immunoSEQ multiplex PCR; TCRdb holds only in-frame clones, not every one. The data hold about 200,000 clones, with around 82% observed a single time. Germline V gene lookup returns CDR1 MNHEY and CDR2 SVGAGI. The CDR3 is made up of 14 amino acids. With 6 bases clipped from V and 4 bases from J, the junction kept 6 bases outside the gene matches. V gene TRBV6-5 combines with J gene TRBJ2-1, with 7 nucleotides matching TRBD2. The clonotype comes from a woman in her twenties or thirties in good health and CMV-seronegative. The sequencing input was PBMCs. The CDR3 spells CASRERGEYNEQFF. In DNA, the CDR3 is TGTGCCAGCAGAGAGCGGGGAGAGTACAATGAGCAGTTCTTC.